This T cell receptor beta chain was profiled in a study of T cells expressing NK-cell markers. About the research overall: Obtained from sorted CD3+CD56+NKG2C+, CD3+CD56+NKG2C- and CD3+CD56-NKG2C+ T cells were the TCR beta repertoires. One of the eight sequenced donors was seronegative, whereas the other seven were HCMV-seropositive.

To note about this clonotype: Its target is not known.

Overall study results and limits: Whether expanded NKG2C+ T cell clones were HCMV specific stayed uncertain. Among a handful of donors, these clonotypes also ranked first in the CD3+CD56-NKG2C+ fraction.

TCRdb re-called the 5' RACE reads and gives one entry per CDR3 protein, without DNA. The specimen's table records about 160,000 distinct CDR3 sequences. The CDR3 totals 13 residues. Germline V gene data show CDR1 as SEHNR and CDR2 as FQNEAQ (reference sequence). The sample comprised blood T cells: a sorted CD56 or NKG2C T cell subset, CD4+ or CD8+ T cells, or bulk PBMC T cells (not recorded which). The rearrangement links TRBV7-9 to TRBJ2-1; TCRdb proposes TRBD1, but this gene call is untestable without DNA. The sequence came from a woman between 18 and 69 years old in good health. The CDR3 sequence is CATDITGGNEQFF.